These 3 T cell receptor beta chains were all obtained from the same sample, sequenced in a study of OX40 agonist ivuxolimab in advanced cancers. Some clones are missing from TCRdb's copy, which holds only in-frame ones; the method was immunoSEQ multiplex PCR. The sample carries around 29,000 clones, around 86% recorded once. The sample was CD4+ or CD8+ T cells sorted from blood, taken in a trial of the OX40 agonist ivuxolimab. The receptors were gathered from an adult with an advanced solid tumor such as melanoma, head and neck, liver or kidney cancer.

The chain employs TRBV19 and TRBJ1-5; D call uncertain. Per the germline V gene, CDR1 is LNHDA and CDR2 is SQIVND (reference sequence). The length of the CDR3 is 13 residues. Trimming removed 3 bases from V and 4 bases from J, with 7 bases in between. The CDR3 loop reads CASSIGVNQPQHF. As DNA, the CDR3 is TGTGCCAGTAGTATCGGGGTAAATCAGCCCCAGCATTTT.

The CDR3 is CASSSRQDSNQPQHF. In DNA form, the CDR3 reads TGTGCCAGCAGTTCTAGACAGGACTCCAATCAGCCCCAGCATTTT. The rearrangement links TRBV28 to TRBJ1-5; D perhaps matches TRBD1 (6 bases). This CDR3 is built from 15 residues. The V end lost 4 bases, the J end lost 3 bases, and 13 bases lay between the germline ends. The germline CDR1 and CDR2 sequences are MDHEN and SYDVKM.

This clone has more than one count but fewer than ten. The chain is built from TRBV6-1 and TRBJ2-7; no definite D call. V lost 6 bases to trimming and J lost 6 bases, with 9 bases between them. Germline V gene sequence: CDR1 MNHNS, CDR2 SASEGT. There are 11 residues in the CDR3. CDR3 DNA sequence: TGTGCCAGCAGCCCTTGGGGCGAGCAGTACTTC. Its protein is CASSPWGEQYF.